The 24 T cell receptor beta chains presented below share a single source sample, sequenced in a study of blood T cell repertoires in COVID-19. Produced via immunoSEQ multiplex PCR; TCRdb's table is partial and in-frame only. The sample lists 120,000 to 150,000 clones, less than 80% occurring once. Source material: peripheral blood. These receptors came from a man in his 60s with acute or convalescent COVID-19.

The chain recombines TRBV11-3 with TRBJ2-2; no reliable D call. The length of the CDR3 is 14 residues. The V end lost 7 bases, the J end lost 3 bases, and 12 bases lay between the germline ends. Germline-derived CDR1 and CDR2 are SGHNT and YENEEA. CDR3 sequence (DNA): TGTGCCAGCACCGATAGTAGTTACACCGGGGAGCTGTTTTTT. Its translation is CASTDSSYTGELFF.

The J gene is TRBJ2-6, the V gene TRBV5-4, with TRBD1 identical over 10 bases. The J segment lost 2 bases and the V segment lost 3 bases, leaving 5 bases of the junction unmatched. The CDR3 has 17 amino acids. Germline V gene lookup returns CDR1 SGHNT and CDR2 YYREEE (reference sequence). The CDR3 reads CASSSGQGRPGANVLTF. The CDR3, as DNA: TGTGCCAGCAGCTCGGGACAGGGGAGGCCTGGGGCCAACGTCCTGACTTTC.

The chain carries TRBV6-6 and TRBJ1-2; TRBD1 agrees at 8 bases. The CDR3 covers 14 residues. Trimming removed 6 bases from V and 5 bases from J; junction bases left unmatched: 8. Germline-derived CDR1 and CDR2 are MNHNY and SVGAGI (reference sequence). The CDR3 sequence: CASRGAGGPYGYTF. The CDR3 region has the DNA TGTGCCAGCAGGGGGGCAGGGGGCCCATATGGCTACACCTTC.

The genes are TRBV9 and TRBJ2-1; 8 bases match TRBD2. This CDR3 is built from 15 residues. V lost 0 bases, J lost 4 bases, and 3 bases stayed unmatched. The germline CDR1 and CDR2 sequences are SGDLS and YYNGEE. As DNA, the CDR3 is TGTGCCAGCAGCGTAGAACTAGCGGATTACAATGAGCAGTTCTTC. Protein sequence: CASSVELADYNEQFF. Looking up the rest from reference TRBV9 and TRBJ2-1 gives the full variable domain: DSGVTQTPKHLITATGQRVTLRCSPRSGDLSVYWYQQSLDQGLQFLIQYYNGEERAKGNILERFSAQQFPDLHSELNLSSLELGDSALYFCASSVELADYNEQFFGPGTRLTVL.

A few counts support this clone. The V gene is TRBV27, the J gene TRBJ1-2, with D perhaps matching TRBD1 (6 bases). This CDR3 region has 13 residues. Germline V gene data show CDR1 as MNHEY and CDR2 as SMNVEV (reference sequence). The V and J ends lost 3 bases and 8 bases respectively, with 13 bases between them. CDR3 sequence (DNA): TGTGCCAGCAGTTTTGGGGGGGCGCGAGGCTACACCTTC. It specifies CASSFGGARGYTF.

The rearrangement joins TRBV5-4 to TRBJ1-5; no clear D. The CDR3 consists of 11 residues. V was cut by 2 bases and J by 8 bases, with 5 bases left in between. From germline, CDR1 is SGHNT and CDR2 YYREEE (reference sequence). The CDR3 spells CASSFEKPQHF. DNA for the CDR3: TGTGCCAGCAGCTTCGAGAAGCCCCAGCATTTT.

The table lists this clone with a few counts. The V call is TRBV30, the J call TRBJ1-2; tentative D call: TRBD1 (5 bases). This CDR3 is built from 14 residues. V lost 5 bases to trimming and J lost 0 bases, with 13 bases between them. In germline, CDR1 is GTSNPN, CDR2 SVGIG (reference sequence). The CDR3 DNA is TGTGCCTGGGGACGCAGGGTAGCTAACTATGGCTACACCTTC. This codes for CAWGRRVANYGYTF.

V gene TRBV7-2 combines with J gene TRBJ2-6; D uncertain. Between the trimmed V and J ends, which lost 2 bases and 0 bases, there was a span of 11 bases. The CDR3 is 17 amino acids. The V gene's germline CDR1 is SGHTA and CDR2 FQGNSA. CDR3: CASSLYSTNSGANVLTF. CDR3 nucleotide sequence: TGTGCCAGCAGCTTATACAGTACCAACTCTGGGGCCAACGTCCTGACTTTC.

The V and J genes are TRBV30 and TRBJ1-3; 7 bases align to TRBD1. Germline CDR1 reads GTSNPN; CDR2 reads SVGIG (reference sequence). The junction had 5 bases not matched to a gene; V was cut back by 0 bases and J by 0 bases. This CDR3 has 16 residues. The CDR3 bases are TGTGCCTGGAGTGTACGAGGGGGCGCCTCTGGAAACACCATATATTTT. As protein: CAWSVRGGASGNTIYF. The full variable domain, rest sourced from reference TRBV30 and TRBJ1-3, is SQTIHQWPATLVQPVGSPLSLECTVEGTSNPNLYWYRQAAGRGLQLLFYSVGIGQISSEVPQNLSASRPQDRQFILSSKKLLLSDSGFYLCAWSVRGGASGNTIYFGEGSWLTVV.

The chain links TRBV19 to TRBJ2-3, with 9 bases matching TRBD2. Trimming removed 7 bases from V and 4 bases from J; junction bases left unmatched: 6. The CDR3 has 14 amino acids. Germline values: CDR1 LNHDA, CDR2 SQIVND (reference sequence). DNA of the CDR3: TGTGCCAGTAAGTCTAGCGGGAATTCAGATACGCAGTATTTT. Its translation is CASKSSGNSDTQYF.

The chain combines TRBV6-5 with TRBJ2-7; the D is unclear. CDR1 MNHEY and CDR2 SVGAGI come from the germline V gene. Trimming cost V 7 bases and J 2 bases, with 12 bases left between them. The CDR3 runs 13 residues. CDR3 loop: CASTIVPAYEQYF. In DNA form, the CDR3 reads TGTGCCAGCACTATAGTCCCGGCCTACGAGCAGTACTTC.

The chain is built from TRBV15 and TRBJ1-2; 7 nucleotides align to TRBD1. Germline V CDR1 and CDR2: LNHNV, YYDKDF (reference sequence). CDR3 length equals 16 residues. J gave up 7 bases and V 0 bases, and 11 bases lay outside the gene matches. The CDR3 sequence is CATSRDRGRQGPGYTF. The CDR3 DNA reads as TGTGCCACCAGCAGAGATAGGGGTCGACAGGGACCTGGCTACACCTTC. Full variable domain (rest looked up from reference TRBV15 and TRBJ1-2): DAMVIQNPRYQVTQFGKPVTLSCSQTLNHNVMYWYQQKSSQAPKLLFHYYDKDFNNEADTPDNFQSRRPNTSFCFLDIRSPGLGDTAMYLCATSRDRGRQGPGYTFGSGTRLTVV.

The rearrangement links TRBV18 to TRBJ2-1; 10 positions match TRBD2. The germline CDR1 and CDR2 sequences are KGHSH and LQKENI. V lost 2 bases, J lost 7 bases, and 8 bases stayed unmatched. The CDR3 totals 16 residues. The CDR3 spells CASSPKSSGSGNEQFF. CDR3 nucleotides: TGTGCCAGCTCACCAAAGTCTAGCGGGAGTGGGAATGAGCAGTTCTTC.

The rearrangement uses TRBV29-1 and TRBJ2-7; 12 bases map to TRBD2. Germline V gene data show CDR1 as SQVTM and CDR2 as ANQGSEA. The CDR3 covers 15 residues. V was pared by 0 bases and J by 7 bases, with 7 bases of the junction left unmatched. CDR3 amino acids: CSVEDPTSGRREQYF. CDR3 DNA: TGCAGCGTTGAAGACCCGACTAGCGGGAGACGGGAGCAGTACTTC.

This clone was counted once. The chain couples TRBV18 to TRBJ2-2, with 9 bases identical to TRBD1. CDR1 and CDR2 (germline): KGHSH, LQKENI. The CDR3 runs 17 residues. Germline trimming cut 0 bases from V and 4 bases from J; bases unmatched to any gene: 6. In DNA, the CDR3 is TGTGCCAGCTCACCACCGAGAGGACAGGGGCCCACCGGGGAGCTGTTTTTT. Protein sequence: CASSPPRGQGPTGELFF.

CDR3 DNA: TGTGCCAGCAGCGTAGCCGGACAGGGGGACACCATATATTTT. Residues: CASSVAGQGDTIYF. This chain links TRBV9 with TRBJ1-3, with 10 bases lining up with TRBD1. CDR3 length: 14 amino acids. Germline CDR1 and CDR2: SGDLS and YYNGEE. The ends lost 0 bases at V and 8 bases at J; junction bases unmatched: 2.

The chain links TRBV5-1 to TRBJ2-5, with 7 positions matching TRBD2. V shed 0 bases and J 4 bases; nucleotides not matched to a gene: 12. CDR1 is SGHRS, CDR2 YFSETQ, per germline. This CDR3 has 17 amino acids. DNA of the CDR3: TGCGCCAGCAGCTTGGATACGGGACTACGACAAGTAGAGACCCAGTACTTC. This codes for CASSLDTGLRQVETQYF.

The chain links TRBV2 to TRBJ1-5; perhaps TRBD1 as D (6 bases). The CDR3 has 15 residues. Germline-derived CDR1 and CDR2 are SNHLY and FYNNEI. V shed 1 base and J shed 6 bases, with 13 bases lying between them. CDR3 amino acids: CASSEEGGGGQPQHF. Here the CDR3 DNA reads TGTGCCAGCAGTGAAGAAGGGGGTGGTGGTCAGCCCCAGCATTTT.

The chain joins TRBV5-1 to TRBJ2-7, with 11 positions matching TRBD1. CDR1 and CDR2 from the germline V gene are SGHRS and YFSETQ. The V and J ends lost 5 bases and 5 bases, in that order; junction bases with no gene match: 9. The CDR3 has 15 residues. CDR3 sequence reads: CASREGTGGRNEQYF. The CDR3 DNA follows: TGCGCCAGCAGAGAGGGGACAGGGGGTCGGAACGAGCAGTACTTC. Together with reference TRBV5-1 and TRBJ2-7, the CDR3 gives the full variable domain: KAGVTQTPRYLIKTRGQQVTLSCSPISGHRSVSWYQQTPGQGLQFLFEYFSETQRNKGNFPGRFSGRQFSNSRSEMNVSTLELGDSALYLCASREGTGGRNEQYFGPGTRLTVT.

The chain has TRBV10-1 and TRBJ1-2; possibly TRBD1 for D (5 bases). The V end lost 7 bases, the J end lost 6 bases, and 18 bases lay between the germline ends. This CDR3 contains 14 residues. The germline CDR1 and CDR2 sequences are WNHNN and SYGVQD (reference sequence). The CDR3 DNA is TGCGCCAGCACCTCGGCGGGGACCGACGATGGCTACACCTTC. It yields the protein CASTSAGTDDGYTF.

The CDR3 reads CASSYAGTNSNQPQHF. CDR3 DNA sequence: TGTGCCAGCAGTTATGCCGGGACAAATAGCAATCAGCCCCAGCATTTT. The rearrangement links TRBV6-2 or TRBV6-3 to TRBJ1-5, with D possibly TRBD1 on 6 matching bases. CDR1 MNHEY and CDR2 SVGEGT come from the germline V gene. This CDR3 has 16 residues. V lost 3 bases, J lost 0 bases, and 12 bases lay in between.

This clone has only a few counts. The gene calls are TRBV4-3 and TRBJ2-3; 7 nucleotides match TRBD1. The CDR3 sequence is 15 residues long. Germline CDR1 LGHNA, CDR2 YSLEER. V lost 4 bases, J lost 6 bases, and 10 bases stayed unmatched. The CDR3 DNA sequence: TGCGCCAGCAGCCTACAGGGGAACCAGGCCGATACGCAGTATTTT. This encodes CASSLQGNQADTQYF.

The CDR3 bases are TGTGCCAGCAGCTTAGGGACAGGGGGAAATGGCTACACCTTC. Protein sequence: CASSLGTGGNGYTF. V gene TRBV11-2 combines with J gene TRBJ1-2; 10 bases agree with TRBD1. CDR1 is SGHAT and CDR2 is FQNNGV in the germline V gene. The CDR3 consists of 14 residues. Germline trimming cut 1 base from V and 6 bases from J; bases unmatched to any gene: 2.

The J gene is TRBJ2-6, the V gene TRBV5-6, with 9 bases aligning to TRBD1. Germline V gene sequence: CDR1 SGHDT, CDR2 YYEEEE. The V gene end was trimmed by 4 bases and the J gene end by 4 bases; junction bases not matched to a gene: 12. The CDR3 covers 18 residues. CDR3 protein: CASSPVPGQGSGANVLTF. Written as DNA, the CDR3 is TGTGCCAGCAGCCCCGTCCCGGGACAGGGCAGCGGGGCCAACGTCCTGACTTTC.